This T cell receptor beta chain appears in the sequencing data of a study of T cell changes during pregnancy in multiple sclerosis. In germline, CDR1 is LGHNT, CDR2 FRNRAP. The CDR3 has 12 residues. V was clipped by 2 bases and J by 4 bases, with 2 bases between them. Some clones are missing from TCRdb's copy, which holds only in-frame ones; the method was immunoSEQ multiplex PCR. The top ten hold more than 0.95% of the sample, which has 45,000 to 55,000 clones, 92% seen once. The chain uses TRBV12-5 and TRBJ2-2; D uncertain. The material sequenced was peripheral blood, taken after pregnancy. The source is a female donor with multiple sclerosis, enrolled in a pregnancy study. CDR3 sequence (DNA): TGTGCTAGTGGTTTGCGCACCGGGGAGCTGTTTTTT. Amino acids: CASGLRTGELFF.